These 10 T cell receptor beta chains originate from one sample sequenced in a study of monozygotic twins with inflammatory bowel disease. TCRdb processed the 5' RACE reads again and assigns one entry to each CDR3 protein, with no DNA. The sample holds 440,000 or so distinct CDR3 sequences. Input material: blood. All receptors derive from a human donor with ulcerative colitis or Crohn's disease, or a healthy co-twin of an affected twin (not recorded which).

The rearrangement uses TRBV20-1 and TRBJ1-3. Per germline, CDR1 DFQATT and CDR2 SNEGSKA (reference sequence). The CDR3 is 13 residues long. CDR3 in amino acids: CSVRWKSGNTIYF.

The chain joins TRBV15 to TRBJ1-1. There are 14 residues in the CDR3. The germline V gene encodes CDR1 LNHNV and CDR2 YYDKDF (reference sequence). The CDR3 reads CATSSDRWVTEAFF.

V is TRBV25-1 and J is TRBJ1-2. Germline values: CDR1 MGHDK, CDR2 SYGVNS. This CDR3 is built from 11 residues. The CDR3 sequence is CASSENYGYTF.

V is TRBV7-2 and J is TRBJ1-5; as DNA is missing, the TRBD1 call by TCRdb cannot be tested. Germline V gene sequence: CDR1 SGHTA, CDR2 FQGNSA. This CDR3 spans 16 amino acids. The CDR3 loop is CASSITGGWGNQPQHF.

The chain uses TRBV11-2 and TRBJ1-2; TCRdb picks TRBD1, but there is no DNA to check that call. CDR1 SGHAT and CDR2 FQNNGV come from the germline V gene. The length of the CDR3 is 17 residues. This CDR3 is CASSPASPGQGPVSYTF.

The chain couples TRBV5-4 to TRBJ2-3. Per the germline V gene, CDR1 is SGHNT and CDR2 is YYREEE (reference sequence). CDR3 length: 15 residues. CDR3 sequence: CASSLAADSTDTQYF.

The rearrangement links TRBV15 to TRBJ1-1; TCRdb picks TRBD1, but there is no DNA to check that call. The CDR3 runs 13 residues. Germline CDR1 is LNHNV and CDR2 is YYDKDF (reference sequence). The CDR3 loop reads CATRGQPNTEAFF. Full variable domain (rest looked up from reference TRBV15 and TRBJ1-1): DAMVIQNPRYQVTQFGKPVTLSCSQTLNHNVMYWYQQKSSQAPKLLFHYYDKDFNNEADTPDNFQSRRPNTSFCFLDIRSPGLGDTAMYLCATRGQPNTEAFFGQGTRLTVV.

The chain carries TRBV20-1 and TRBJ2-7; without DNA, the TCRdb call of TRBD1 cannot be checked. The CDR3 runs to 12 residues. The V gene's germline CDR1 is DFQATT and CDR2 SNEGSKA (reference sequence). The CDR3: CSALGQGFEQYF.

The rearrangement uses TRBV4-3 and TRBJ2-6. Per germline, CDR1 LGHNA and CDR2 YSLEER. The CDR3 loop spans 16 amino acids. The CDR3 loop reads CASSQGRSSGANVLTF.

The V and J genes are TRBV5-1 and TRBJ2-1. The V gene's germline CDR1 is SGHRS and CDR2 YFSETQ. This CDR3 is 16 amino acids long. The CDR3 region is CASSLVVGAPYNEQFF.